The 29 T cell receptor beta chains in this list originate from one sample, sequenced in a study of Graves' ophthalmopathy and Graves' hyperthyroidism. Amplified material comprised TCR beta CDR3 regions derived from RNA transcripts. HTBI primers were employed in first-round RT-PCR, then a second-round multiplex PCR followed. Each CDR3 protein gets one entry after TCRdb re-called the multiplex PCR reads with MiXCR. The table has about 740,000 distinct CDR3 sequences, 40% seen once. The specimen was peripheral blood. The receptors here all came from an adult man with Graves' ophthalmopathy.

The V call is TRBV29-1, the J call TRBJ2-7, with D perhaps assigned TRBD1 or TRBD2 (5 bases each). Trimming took 0 bases from V and 2 from J, leaving 11 bases between them. This CDR3 has 14 amino acids. Germline V gene lookup returns CDR1 SQVTM and CDR2 ANQGSEA. The CDR3 sequence: CSVEEGSGPYEQYF. Written as DNA, the CDR3 is TGCAGCGTTGAAGAGGGTTCGGGACCCTACGAGCAGTACTTC.

This clonotype was seen only a few times. Here the CDR3 reads CASSQELGDTGELFF. The CDR3 DNA reads TGTGCCAGCAGCCAAGAACTCGGGGATACCGGGGAGCTGTTTTTT. The genes are TRBV25-1 and TRBJ2-2, with D possibly matching TRBD2 (5 bases). From germline, CDR1 is MGHDK and CDR2 SYGVNS. This CDR3 has 15 residues. V lost 6 bases and J lost 5, with 16 bases in between.

The J gene is TRBJ2-2, the V gene TRBV20-1, with 7 nucleotides matching TRBD2. In germline, CDR1 is DFQATT, CDR2 SNEGSKA (reference sequence). CDR3 size: 19 residues. Trimming cost V 4 bases and J 0 bases; bases outside gene matches: 17. The CDR3 is CSATTRGFTREANTGELFF. CDR3 DNA: TGCAGTGCTACGACCCGCGGATTCACCCGGGAGGCGAACACCGGGGAGCTGTTTTTT.

J is TRBJ1-1 and V is TRBV29-1; D not resolved. Trimming shortened V by 4 bases and J by 1 base, and 13 bases separated the two germline ends. This CDR3 is 14 amino acids long. The germline V gene encodes CDR1 SQVTM and CDR2 ANQGSEA. CDR3 DNA sequence: TGCAGCGTTGCACCTTCCCCAGAGAACACTGAAGCTTTCTTT. It codes for CSVAPSPENTEAFF.

In regard to this clonotype: A read error may produce the germline difference seen at one junction end. The chain links TRBV10-3 to TRBJ2-2, with D perhaps TRBD1 (5 bases). Germline-derived CDR1 and CDR2 are ENHRY and SYGVKD. This CDR3 is built from 16 residues. The CDR3 nucleotides read TGTGCCAGCAGTGACGGACAAGGGCTGGGCTCCGGGGAGCTGTTTTTT. Translation gives CASSDGQGLGSGELFF.

Ten or more counts support this clonotype. V is TRBV2 and J is TRBJ2-7, with a possible D match to TRBD2 (6 bases). Trimming took 6 bases from V and 4 from J, leaving 13 bases between them. Germline assignment: CDR1 SNHLY and CDR2 FYNNEI. The CDR3 extends over 13 amino acids. The CDR3 region is CASRIGLAYEQYF. The CDR3 DNA is TGTGCCAGCAGGATCGGGCTAGCGTACGAGCAGTACTTC.

The table lists this clonotype with many counts. The chain carries TRBV7-2 and TRBJ1-2; 7 nucleotides agree with TRBD1. This CDR3 contains 17 residues. Germline trimming cut 5 bases from V and 8 bases from J; bases unmatched to any gene: 20. Germline-derived CDR1 and CDR2 are SGHTA and FQGNSA. In nucleotides, the CDR3 is TGTGCCAGCAGCACCTCCGGGGTACAGGGGAACCGTTTGGGCTACACCTTC. Protein product: CASSTSGVQGNRLGYTF. Using reference TRBV7-2 and TRBJ1-2 for the parts outside the CDR3, the full variable domain is GAGVSQSPSNKVTEKGKDVELRCDPISGHTALYWYRQSLGQGLEFLIYFQGNSAPDKSGLPSDRFSAERTGGSVSTLTIQRTQQEDSAVYLCASSTSGVQGNRLGYTFGSGTRLTVV.

The V call is TRBV19, the J call TRBJ1-4, with D hard to call. The CDR3 is 13 residues long. Germline CDR1 and CDR2: LNHDA and SQIVND (reference sequence). The V end was cut by 1 base, the J end by 7 bases, with 7 bases between. The CDR3, as DNA: TGTGCCAGTAGTATAGGGGTACGTGAAAAACTGTTTTTT. It is translated as CASSIGVREKLFF.

As DNA, the CDR3 is TGTGCCAGCAGACCGGGACGGGTGAACACTGAAGCTTTCTTT. It specifies CASRPGRVNTEAFF. This chain connects TRBV12-3 or TRBV12-4 to TRBJ1-1, with a tentative D call TRBD1 (5 bases). The CDR3 totals 14 residues. V lost 6 bases and J lost 0, with 11 bases in between.

The V call is TRBV7-6, the J call TRBJ2-5, with D tentatively TRBD1 (5 bases). The germline V gene encodes CDR1 SGHVS and CDR2 FNYEAQ. The CDR3 contains 15 residues. The V and J ends lost 5 bases and 2 bases respectively, with 15 bases between them. The CDR3 is CASSHYKGLQETQYF. CDR3 in DNA: TGTGCCAGCAGCCACTATAAGGGGCTTCAAGAGACCCAGTACTTC. The full variable domain, in which reference TRBV7-6 and TRBJ2-5 provide the parts outside the CDR3, is GAGVSQSPRYKVTKRGQDVALRCDPISGHVSLYWYRQALGQGPEFLTYFNYEAQQDKSGLPNDRFSAERPEGSISTLTIQRTEQRDSAMYRCASSHYKGLQETQYFGPGTRLLVL.

This clonotype was counted many times. The chain has TRBV2 and TRBJ2-7, with 7 bases fitting TRBD1. Germline V gene lookup returns CDR1 SNHLY and CDR2 FYNNEI. V lost 6 bases and J lost 6; bases outside the gene matches: 11. CDR3 length equals 14 residues. The DNA of the CDR3 is TGTGCCAGCAGGCTGACAGGGATCTTAGGCGAGCAGTACTTC. It is translated as CASRLTGILGEQYF.

The chain recombines TRBV29-1 with TRBJ1-2; 9 bases fit TRBD1. Germline trimming cut 3 bases from V and 5 bases from J; bases unmatched to any gene: 10. The CDR3 sequence is 15 residues long. Germline CDR1 and CDR2: SQVTM and ANQGSEA. CDR3 in DNA: TGCAGCGTTGATGCCCCGGGACAGGGTGCGTATGGCTACACCTTC. Its translation: CSVDAPGQGAYGYTF.

The chain couples TRBV6-1 to TRBJ1-6; D not certain. Trimming removed 2 bases from V and 6 bases from J, with 11 bases in between. Germline CDR1 reads MNHNS; CDR2 reads SASEGT. This CDR3 contains 15 residues. CDR3 sequence: CASSESLTLNSPLHF. In DNA form, the CDR3 reads TGTGCCAGCAGTGAATCCCTTACCCTTAATTCACCCCTCCACTTT.

This clonotype was detected a few times. J is TRBJ2-5 and V is TRBV20-1; no clear D gene. Germline CDR1 DFQATT, CDR2 SNEGSKA (reference sequence). Deletions cut 5 bases from V and 1 base from J, with 14 bases between. This CDR3 is 14 amino acids long. The CDR3 DNA follows: TGCAGTGCTCGGTTGGAACCAGCCCAAGAGACCCAGTACTTC. Translating it yields CSARLEPAQETQYF.

This clonotype turned up a few times. The chain employs TRBV7-6 and TRBJ2-2; TRBD2 aligns across 14 bases. The trim removed 2 bases at V and 1 base at J, leaving 9 bases unmatched. CDR1 and CDR2 (germline): SGHVS, FNYEAQ. The CDR3 extends over 20 amino acids. The CDR3 sequence is CASSLRAGLAGDRNTGELFF. The CDR3, as DNA: TGTGCCAGCAGCTTAAGGGCGGGACTAGCGGGGGACCGGAACACCGGGGAGCTGTTTTTT.

The V call is TRBV6-5, the J call TRBJ2-7, with 12 positions matching TRBD2. V trimming: 2 bases; J trimming: 7 bases; junction bases outside the gene matches: 3. This CDR3 is built from 14 residues. The germline V gene has CDR1 MNHEY and CDR2 SVGAGI. The CDR3 protein is CASSYTSGGLEQYF. Here the CDR3 DNA reads TGTGCCAGCAGTTACACTAGCGGGGGGTTGGAGCAGTACTTC.

This rearrangement joins TRBV6-6 to TRBJ1-5; no clear D. The CDR3 length is 15 residues. Per germline, CDR1 MNHNY and CDR2 SVGAGI (reference sequence). V lost 6 bases and J lost 4, with 16 bases in between. CDR3 amino acids: CASSLRVLGNQPQHF. DNA for the CDR3: TGTGCCAGCAGCCTGCGGGTACTCGGGAATCAGCCCCAGCATTTT.

The chain joins TRBV19 to TRBJ2-7; either TRBD1 or TRBD2 may supply D (6 bases each). CDR1 is LNHDA, CDR2 SQIVND, per germline (reference sequence). V lost 3 bases, J lost 3 bases, and 15 bases lay in between. This CDR3 is 15 amino acids long. CDR3 residues: CASSMAQGGGYEQYF. DNA for the CDR3: TGTGCCAGTAGTATGGCACAGGGAGGTGGCTACGAGCAGTACTTC. Using reference TRBV19 and TRBJ2-7 for the parts outside the CDR3, the full variable domain is DGGITQSPKYLFRKEGQNVTLSCEQNLNHDAMYWYRQDPGQGLRLIYYSQIVNDFQKGDIAEGYSVSREKKESFPLTVTSAQKNPTAFYLCASSMAQGGGYEQYFGPGTRLTVT.

The chain carries TRBV15 and TRBJ2-5; TRBD1 matches at 8 bases. Unmatched junction bases numbered 6, after V lost 4 bases and J lost 5 bases. Germline V lookup: CDR1 LNHNV, CDR2 YYDKDF (reference sequence). The CDR3 sequence is 14 residues long. The CDR3 here is CATSTGQVSETQYF. The CDR3 coding sequence is TGTGCCACCAGCACGGGACAGGTGTCGGAGACCCAGTACTTC.

This clonotype was counted many times. The chain combines TRBV20-1 with TRBJ1-2, with no clear D. The CDR3 is 12 residues long. V shed 3 bases and J shed 4 bases, with 9 bases lying between them. Germline CDR1 reads DFQATT; CDR2 reads SNEGSKA (reference sequence). CDR3 DNA: TGCAGTGCTAGCTTACAGATCTATGGCTACACCTTC. This gives the protein CSASLQIYGYTF.

This clonotype turned up a few times. The rearrangement uses TRBV5-4 and TRBJ2-7; TRBD2 aligns across 7 bases. Trimming at V came to 5 bases and at J to 2 bases, leaving 4 bases not matched to a gene. In germline, CDR1 is SGHNT, CDR2 YYREEE (reference sequence). There are 13 residues in the CDR3. The CDR3 DNA reads TGTGCCAGCAGACTAGCGCCTGCCTACGAGCAGTACTTC. Protein sequence: CASRLAPAYEQYF.

This clonotype turned up a few times. DNA of the CDR3: TGTGCCAGCAGTTTAGCGCTGGGACGGCGGGCTTTCTTT. Translating it yields CASSLALGRRAFF. The chain links TRBV12-3 or TRBV12-4 to TRBJ1-1, with a possible D match to TRBD1 (5 bases). V dropped 0 bases and J dropped 11 bases, with 13 bases sitting between them. CDR3 length: 13 residues.

This clonotype was seen many times. The V gene is TRBV19, the J gene TRBJ2-7; D gene ambiguous. The germline CDR1 and CDR2 sequences are LNHDA and SQIVND (reference sequence). The CDR3 loop spans 11 amino acids. V lost 9 bases and J lost 6, with 12 bases in between. CDR3 loop: CASALKFEQYF. The CDR3 DNA sequence: TGTGCCAGCGCATTGAAGTTCGAGCAGTACTTC.

There are many counts of this clonotype. The rearrangement joins TRBV7-2 to TRBJ2-7, with a weak D call TRBD1 (7 bases). The CDR3 consists of 14 residues. Trimming took 1 base from V and 4 from J, leaving 11 bases between them. Germline lookup yields CDR1 SGHTA and CDR2 FQGNSA. CDR3 amino acids: CASSLGRGEYEQYF. CDR3 sequence (DNA): TGTGCCAGCAGCTTAGGCAGGGGGGAGTACGAGCAGTACTTC. The complete variable domain, with remaining parts taken from reference TRBV7-2 and TRBJ2-7, reads GAGVSQSPSNKVTEKGKDVELRCDPISGHTALYWYRQSLGQGLEFLIYFQGNSAPDKSGLPSDRFSAERTGGSVSTLTIQRTQQEDSAVYLCASSLGRGEYEQYFGPGTRLTVT.

This clonotype was seen many times. The chain is built from TRBV20-1 and TRBJ2-7, with TRBD1 matching over 9 bases. The germline gives CDR1 DFQATT, CDR2 SNEGSKA (reference sequence). The CDR3 sequence is 14 residues long. The junction had 9 bases not matched to a gene; V was cut back by 3 bases and J by 6 bases. The CDR3 DNA sequence: TGCAGTGCTAGGAGGGACAGGGCGGAGGGCGAGCAGTACTTC. Its translation is CSARRDRAEGEQYF.

This clonotype came up many times. The chain's CDR3 is CSAGYAGNTIYF. The CDR3 DNA follows: TGCAGCGCAGGGTACGCTGGAAACACCATATATTTT. This rearrangement joins TRBV29-1 to TRBJ1-3; possibly TRBD1 for D (5 bases). This CDR3 comprises 12 residues. V lost 7 bases and J 2 bases, leaving 9 bases between the germline ends. The germline V gene encodes CDR1 SQVTM and CDR2 ANQGSEA.

V and J are TRBV9 and TRBJ2-5, with 8 bases lining up with TRBD1. Germline V gene sequence: CDR1 SGDLS, CDR2 YYNGEE. V gave up 5 bases and J gave up 3 bases; unmatched junction bases: 6. CDR3 length equals 14 residues. The CDR3 sequence: CASSRQGAEETQYF. The CDR3 DNA reads as TGTGCCAGCAGTCGGCAGGGGGCGGAAGAGACCCAGTACTTC.

The chain combines TRBV7-9 with TRBJ1-3; D unresolved. The germline CDR1 and CDR2 sequences are SEHNR and FQNEAQ (reference sequence). The CDR3 totals 17 residues. V lost 4 bases to trimming and J lost 4 bases, with 20 bases between them. CDR3 region: CASSSTMDGLAGNTIYF. As DNA, the CDR3 is TGTGCCAGCAGCTCGACGATGGACGGACTCGCCGGAAACACCATATATTTT.

This chain links TRBV24-1 with TRBJ1-5, with 8 bases that match TRBD1. CDR1 and CDR2 (germline): KGHDR, SFDVKD. CDR3 size: 15 residues. V dropped 11 bases and J dropped 6; count of bases not matched to a gene: 14. The CDR3 region is CASSTRTGLSQPQHF. The CDR3 DNA is TGTGCCAGCAGCACCAGGACAGGGCTAAGTCAGCCCCAGCATTTT.